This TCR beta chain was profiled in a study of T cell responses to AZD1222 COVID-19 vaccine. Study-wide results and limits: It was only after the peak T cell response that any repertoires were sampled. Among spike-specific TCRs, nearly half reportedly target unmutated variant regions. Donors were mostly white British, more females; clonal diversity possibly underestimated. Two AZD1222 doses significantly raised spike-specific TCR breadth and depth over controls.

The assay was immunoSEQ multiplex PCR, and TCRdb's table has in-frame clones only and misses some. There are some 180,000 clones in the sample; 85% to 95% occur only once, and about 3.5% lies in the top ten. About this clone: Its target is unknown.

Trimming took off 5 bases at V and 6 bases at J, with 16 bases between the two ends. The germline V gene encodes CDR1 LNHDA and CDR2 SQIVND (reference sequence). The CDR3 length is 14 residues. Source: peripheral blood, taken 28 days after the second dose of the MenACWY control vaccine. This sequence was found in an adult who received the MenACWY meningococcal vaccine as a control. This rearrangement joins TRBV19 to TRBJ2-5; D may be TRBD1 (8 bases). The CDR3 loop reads CASSLTGGGKTQYF. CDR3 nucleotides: TGTGCCAGTAGTCTAACAGGGGGGGGAAAGACCCAGTACTTC. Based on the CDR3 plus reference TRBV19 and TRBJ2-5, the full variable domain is DGGITQSPKYLFRKEGQNVTLSCEQNLNHDAMYWYRQDPGQGLRLIYYSQIVNDFQKGDIAEGYSVSREKKESFPLTVTSAQKNPTAFYLCASSLTGGGKTQYFGPGTRLLVL.